This is a list of T cell receptor beta chains from one sample in a study of blood T cell repertoires in COVID-19. The repertoire was sequenced with immunoSEQ multiplex PCR; TCRdb's copy has only in-frame clones and lacks some. The repertoire consists of 450,000 to 600,000 clones, with approximately 90% occurring once and the leading ten covering 0.7%. Specimen: PBMCs or T cells enriched from blood (not recorded which). Source of these receptors: a woman between 18 and 29 years old who had recovered from COVID-19. Both conserved end residues are part of each CDR3. The order of the fields is V gene, clone size, D gene, J gene, CDR3 DNA, CDR3 protein. The D gene is left open where the match is weak. Some rows mark clone size as missing; the rest say once, few, many or name a class of expanded clone.

V gene: TRBV6-5; clone size: few; D gene: .; J gene: TRBJ1-4; CDR3 DNA: TGTGCCAGCCGAGGGAACGGGGATGAAAAACTGTTTTTT; CDR3 protein: CASRGNGDEKLFF
V gene: TRBV19; clone size: .; D gene: .; J gene: TRBJ1-3; CDR3 DNA: TGTGCCAGTAGTCGCGGGGAAGGAAACACCATATATTTT; CDR3 protein: CASSRGEGNTIYF
V gene: TRBV6-6; clone size: few; D gene: TRBD1; J gene: TRBJ1-2; CDR3 DNA: TGTGCCAGCAGTTACGCCCAGGGGGAACAAGATGGCTACACCTTC; CDR3 protein: CASSYAQGEQDGYTF
V gene: TRBV19; clone size: .; D gene: .; J gene: TRBJ1-1; CDR3 DNA: TGTGCCAGTAGTGAATACTTGGACAGACCAGAAGCTTTCTTT; CDR3 protein: CASSEYLDRPEAFF
V gene: TRBV27; clone size: once; D gene: TRBD1; J gene: TRBJ1-2; CDR3 DNA: TGTGCCAGCAGCCCCCGGGCAGGGGGCGACTATGGCTACACCTTC; CDR3 protein: CASSPRAGGDYGYTF
V gene: TRBV18; clone size: .; D gene: .; J gene: TRBJ2-5; CDR3 DNA: TGTGCCAGCTCCCAGGGGTGGCAAGAGACCCAGTACTTC; CDR3 protein: CASSQGWQETQYF
V gene: TRBV18; clone size: .; D gene: TRBD1; J gene: TRBJ1-2; CDR3 DNA: TGTGCCAGCTCACTCTGGGACAGGGTAGTACCTAACTATGGCTACACCTTC; CDR3 protein: CASSLWDRVVPNYGYTF
V gene: TRBV3-1/TRBV3-2; clone size: .; D gene: .; J gene: TRBJ1-2; CDR3 DNA: TGTGCCAGCAGCGCCCCCGGGGGTGACTATGGCTACACCTTC; CDR3 protein: CASSAPGGDYGYTF
V gene: TRBV10-3; clone size: .; D gene: TRBD1; J gene: TRBJ2-2; CDR3 DNA: TGTGCCATCAGTCGTCAGGGGGCTGGCACCGGGGAGCTGTTTTTT; CDR3 protein: CAISRQGAGTGELFF
V gene: TRBV25-1; clone size: .; D gene: TRBD1; J gene: TRBJ1-1; CDR3 DNA: TGTGCCCAGAAGGGGGCGATGGACACTGAAGCTTTCTTT; CDR3 protein: CAQKGAMDTEAFF
V gene: TRBV6-4; clone size: .; D gene: TRBD2; J gene: TRBJ2-3; CDR3 DNA: TGTGCCAGCAGCGATAGCGGGGGGGCTCAACCAGATACGCAGTATTTT; CDR3 protein: CASSDSGGAQPDTQYF
V gene: TRBV3-1/TRBV3-2; clone size: .; D gene: TRBD1; J gene: TRBJ1-6; CDR3 DNA: TGTGCCAGCAGCCTAAACCCCAGGGGGGCTTCACCCCTCCACTTT; CDR3 protein: CASSLNPRGASPLHF
V gene: TRBV3-1/TRBV3-2; clone size: once; D gene: .; J gene: TRBJ1-1; CDR3 DNA: TGTGCCAGCAGCCAGCCTTCACGGGGAGACACTGAAGCTTTCTTT; CDR3 protein: CASSQPSRGDTEAFF
V gene: TRBV5-4; clone size: .; D gene: TRBD2; J gene: TRBJ2-1; CDR3 DNA: TGTGCCAGCAGCTCGATTACTAGCGGGGGGACTAGCTCCTACAATGAGCAGTTCTTC; CDR3 protein: CASSSITSGGTSSYNEQFF
V gene: TRBV19; clone size: .; D gene: TRBD1; J gene: TRBJ1-2; CDR3 DNA: TGTGCCAGTAGTATTATAGGGACAGGGGAAGACTATGGCTACACCTTC; CDR3 protein: CASSIIGTGEDYGYTF
V gene: TRBV2; clone size: .; D gene: TRBD2; J gene: TRBJ2-5; CDR3 DNA: TGTGCCAGCAGTGAAGCTAGCGGGGGAGGAGAGACCCAGTACTTC; CDR3 protein: CASSEASGGGETQYF
V gene: TRBV7-3; clone size: .; D gene: TRBD2; J gene: TRBJ2-5; CDR3 DNA: TGTGCCAGCAGCTCCCTCGGCGGGGAGGGAGAGACCCAGTACTTC; CDR3 protein: CASSSLGGEGETQYF
V gene: TRBV4-1; clone size: .; D gene: TRBD1; J gene: TRBJ2-7; CDR3 DNA: TGCGCCAGCAGCCATTTCAACAGGGACAGGGCAAGGGAGCAGTACTTC; CDR3 protein: CASSHFNRDRAREQYF
V gene: TRBV3-1/TRBV3-2; clone size: .; D gene: .; J gene: TRBJ1-2; CDR3 DNA: TGTGCCAGCAGCCAAGGCTGGCTGGGACTATATGGCTACACCTTC; CDR3 protein: CASSQGWLGLYGYTF
V gene: TRBV6-6; clone size: .; D gene: .; J gene: TRBJ1-4; CDR3 DNA: TGTGCCAGCAGTTACAACAGGGCAACTAATGAAAAACTGTTTTTT; CDR3 protein: CASSYNRATNEKLFF
V gene: TRBV5-6; clone size: once; D gene: .; J gene: TRBJ1-1; CDR3 DNA: TGTGCCAGCAGCCCGGGGGTTGGAGTACCCGAAGCTTTCTTT; CDR3 protein: CASSPGVGVPEAFF
V gene: TRBV24-1; clone size: .; D gene: .; J gene: TRBJ1-2; CDR3 DNA: TGTGCCACCAGTCACCTGTATAGCCCGGGCTATGGCTACACCTTC; CDR3 protein: CATSHLYSPGYGYTF
V gene: TRBV2; clone size: .; D gene: TRBD1; J gene: TRBJ1-1; CDR3 DNA: TGTGCCAGCAGGGACAGGGAGGAGACTGAAGCTTTCTTT; CDR3 protein: CASRDREETEAFF
V gene: TRBV7-8; clone size: .; D gene: .; J gene: TRBJ1-5; CDR3 DNA: TGTGCCAGCAGCTCAGACGTTTGGGGACTTGATCAGCCCCAGCATTTT; CDR3 protein: CASSSDVWGLDQPQHF
V gene: TRBV5-1; clone size: .; D gene: .; J gene: TRBJ1-2; CDR3 DNA: TGCGCCAGCAGCTTGGGGGAGGCGGGTGAAGGCTACACCTTC; CDR3 protein: CASSLGEAGEGYTF
V gene: TRBV28; clone size: .; D gene: .; J gene: TRBJ1-2; CDR3 DNA: TGTGCCAGCAGTTTGAAGACCACAAGGGGCTATGGCTACACCTTC; CDR3 protein: CASSLKTTRGYGYTF
V gene: TRBV28; clone size: .; D gene: .; J gene: TRBJ1-1; CDR3 DNA: TGTGCCAGCAGTTTTAGGGGGGGCACTGAAGCTTTCTTT; CDR3 protein: CASSFRGGTEAFF
V gene: TRBV9; clone size: .; D gene: .; J gene: TRBJ1-3; CDR3 DNA: TGTGCCAGCAGCCCTAGGCCAGACTCCGGTGGAAACACCATATATTTT; CDR3 protein: CASSPRPDSGGNTIYF